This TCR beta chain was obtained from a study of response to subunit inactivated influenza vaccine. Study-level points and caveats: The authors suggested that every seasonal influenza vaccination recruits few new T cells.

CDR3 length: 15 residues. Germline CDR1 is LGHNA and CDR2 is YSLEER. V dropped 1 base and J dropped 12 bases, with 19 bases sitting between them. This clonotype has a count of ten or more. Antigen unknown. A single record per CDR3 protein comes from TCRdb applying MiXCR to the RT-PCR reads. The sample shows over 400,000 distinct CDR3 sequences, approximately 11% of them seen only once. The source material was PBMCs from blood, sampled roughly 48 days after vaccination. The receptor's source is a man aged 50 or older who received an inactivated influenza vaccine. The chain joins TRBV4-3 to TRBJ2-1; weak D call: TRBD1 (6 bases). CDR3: CASSQVWDTHWGQFF. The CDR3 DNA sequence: TGCGCCAGCAGCCAAGTCTGGGACACTCACTGGGGGCAGTTCTTC.